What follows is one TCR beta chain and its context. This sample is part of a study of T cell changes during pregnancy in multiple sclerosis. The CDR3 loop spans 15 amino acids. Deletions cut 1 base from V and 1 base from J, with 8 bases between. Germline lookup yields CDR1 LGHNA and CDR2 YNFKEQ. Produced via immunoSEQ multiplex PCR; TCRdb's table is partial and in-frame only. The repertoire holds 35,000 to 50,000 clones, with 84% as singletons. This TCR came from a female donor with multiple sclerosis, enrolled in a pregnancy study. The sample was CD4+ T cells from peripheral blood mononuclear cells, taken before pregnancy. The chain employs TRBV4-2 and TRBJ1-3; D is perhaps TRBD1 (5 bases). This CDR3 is CASSQGRGSGNTIYF. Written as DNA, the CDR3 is TGTGCCAGCAGCCAAGGACGGGGGTCTGGAAACACCATATATTTT.